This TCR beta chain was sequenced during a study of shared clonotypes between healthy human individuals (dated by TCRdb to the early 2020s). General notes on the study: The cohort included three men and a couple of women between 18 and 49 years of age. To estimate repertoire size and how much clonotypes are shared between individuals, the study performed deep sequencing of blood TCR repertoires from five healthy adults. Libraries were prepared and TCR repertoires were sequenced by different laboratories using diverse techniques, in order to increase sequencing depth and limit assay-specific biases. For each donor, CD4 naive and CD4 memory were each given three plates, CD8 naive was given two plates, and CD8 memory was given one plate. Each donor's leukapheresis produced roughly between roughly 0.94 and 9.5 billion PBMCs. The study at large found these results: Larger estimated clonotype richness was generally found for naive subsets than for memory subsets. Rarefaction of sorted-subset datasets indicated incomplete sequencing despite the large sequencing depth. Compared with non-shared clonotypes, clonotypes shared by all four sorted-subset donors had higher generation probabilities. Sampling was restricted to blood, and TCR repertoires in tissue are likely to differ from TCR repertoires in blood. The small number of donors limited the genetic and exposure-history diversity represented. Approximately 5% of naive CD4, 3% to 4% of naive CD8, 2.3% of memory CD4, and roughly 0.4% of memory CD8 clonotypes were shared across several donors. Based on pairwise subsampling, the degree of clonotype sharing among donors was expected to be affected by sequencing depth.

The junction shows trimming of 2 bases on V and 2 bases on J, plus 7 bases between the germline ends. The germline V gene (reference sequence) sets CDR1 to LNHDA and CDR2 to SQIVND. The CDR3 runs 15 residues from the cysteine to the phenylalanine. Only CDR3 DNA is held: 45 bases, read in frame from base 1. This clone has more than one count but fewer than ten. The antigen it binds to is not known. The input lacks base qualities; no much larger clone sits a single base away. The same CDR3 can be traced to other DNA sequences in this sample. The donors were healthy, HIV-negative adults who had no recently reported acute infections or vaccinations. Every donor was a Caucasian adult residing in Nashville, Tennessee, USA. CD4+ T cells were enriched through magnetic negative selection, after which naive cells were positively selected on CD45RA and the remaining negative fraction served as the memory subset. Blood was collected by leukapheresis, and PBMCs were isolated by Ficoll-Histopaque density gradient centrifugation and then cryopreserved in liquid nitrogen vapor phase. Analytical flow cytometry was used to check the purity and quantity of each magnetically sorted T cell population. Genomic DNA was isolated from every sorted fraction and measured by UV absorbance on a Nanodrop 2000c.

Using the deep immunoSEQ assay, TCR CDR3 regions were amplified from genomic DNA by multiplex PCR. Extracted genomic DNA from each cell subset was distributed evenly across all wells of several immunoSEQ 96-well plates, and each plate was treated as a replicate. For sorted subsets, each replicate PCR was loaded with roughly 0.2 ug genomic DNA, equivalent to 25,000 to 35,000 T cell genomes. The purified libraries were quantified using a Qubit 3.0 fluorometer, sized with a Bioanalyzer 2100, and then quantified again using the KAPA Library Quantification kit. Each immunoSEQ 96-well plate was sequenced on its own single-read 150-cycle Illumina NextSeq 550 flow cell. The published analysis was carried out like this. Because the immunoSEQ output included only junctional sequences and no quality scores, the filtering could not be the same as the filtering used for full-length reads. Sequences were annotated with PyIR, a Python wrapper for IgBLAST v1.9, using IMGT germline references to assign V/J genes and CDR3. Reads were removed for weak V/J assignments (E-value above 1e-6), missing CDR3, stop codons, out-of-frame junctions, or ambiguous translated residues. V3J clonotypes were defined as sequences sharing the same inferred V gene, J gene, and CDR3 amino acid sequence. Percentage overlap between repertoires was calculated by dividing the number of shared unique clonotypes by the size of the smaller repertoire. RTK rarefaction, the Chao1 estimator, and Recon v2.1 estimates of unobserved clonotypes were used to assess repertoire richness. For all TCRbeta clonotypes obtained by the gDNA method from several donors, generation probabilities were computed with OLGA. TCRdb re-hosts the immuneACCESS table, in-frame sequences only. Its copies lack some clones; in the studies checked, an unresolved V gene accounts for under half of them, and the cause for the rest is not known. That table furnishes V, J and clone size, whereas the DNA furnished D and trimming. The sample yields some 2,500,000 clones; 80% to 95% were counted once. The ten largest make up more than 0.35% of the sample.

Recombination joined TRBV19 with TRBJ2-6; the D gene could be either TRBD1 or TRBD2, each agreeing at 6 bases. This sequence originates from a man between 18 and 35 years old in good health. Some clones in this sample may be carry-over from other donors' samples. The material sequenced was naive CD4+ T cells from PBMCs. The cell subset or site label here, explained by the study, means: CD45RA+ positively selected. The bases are TGTGCCAGTAGTATAAGGGGGGCTGGGGCCAACGTCCTGACTTTC. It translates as CASSIRGAGANVLTF. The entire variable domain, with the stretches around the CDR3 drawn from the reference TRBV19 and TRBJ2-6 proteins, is DGGITQSPKYLFRKEGQNVTLSCEQNLNHDAMYWYRQDPGQGLRLIYYSQIVNDFQKGDIAEGYSVSREKKESFPLTVTSAQKNPTAFYLCASSIRGAGANVLTFGAGSRLTVL.